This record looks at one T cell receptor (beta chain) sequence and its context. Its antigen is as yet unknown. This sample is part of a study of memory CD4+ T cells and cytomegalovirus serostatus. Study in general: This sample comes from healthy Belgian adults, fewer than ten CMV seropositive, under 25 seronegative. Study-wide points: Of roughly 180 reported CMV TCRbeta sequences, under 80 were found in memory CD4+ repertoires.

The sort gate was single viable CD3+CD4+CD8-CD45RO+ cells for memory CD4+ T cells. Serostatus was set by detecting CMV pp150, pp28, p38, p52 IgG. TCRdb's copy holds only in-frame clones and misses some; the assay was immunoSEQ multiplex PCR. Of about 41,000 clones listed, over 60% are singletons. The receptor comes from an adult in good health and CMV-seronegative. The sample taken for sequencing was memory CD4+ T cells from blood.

CDR3 amino acids: CASSIGGAGELFF. DNA of the CDR3: TGTGCCAGTAGTATCGGGGGGGCCGGGGAGCTGTTTTTT. The rearrangement joins TRBV19 to TRBJ2-2; 8 bases are a match to TRBD2. This CDR3 is 13 amino acids long. V trimming: 3 bases; J trimming: 6 bases; junction bases outside the gene matches: 0. Looked up from germline, CDR1 is LNHDA and CDR2 is SQIVND (reference sequence).